These 9 T cell receptor beta chains were sequenced from one sample in a study of Tregs in tolerant kidney transplant recipients. The assay was immunoSEQ multiplex PCR, and TCRdb's table has in-frame clones only and misses some. The data contain 60,000 to 75,000 clones, 75% to 90% of them singletons. Sequenced material: Tregs from blood, taken before the transplant. The receptors were gathered from a human donor who received a combined kidney and bone marrow transplant.

Only one count was recorded for this clone. This chain links TRBV4-3 with TRBJ1-1, with D uncertain. The V end was cut by 4 bases, the J end by 3 bases, with 12 bases between. The length of the CDR3 is 14 residues. Germline CDR1 is LGHNA and CDR2 is YSLEER. CDR3 nucleotides: TGCGCCAGCAGCCTAACCAACCGGTACACTGAAGCTTTCTTT. Translating it yields CASSLTNRYTEAFF.

This sequence joins TRBV28 and TRBJ2-1, with 9 bases that match TRBD2. The germline CDR1 and CDR2 sequences are MDHEN and SYDVKM. The CDR3 runs to 15 residues. J gave up 6 bases and V 5 bases, and 8 bases lay outside the gene matches. CDR3 nucleotides: TGTGCCAGCAGTCCACTGACTAGCGGAGGCAATGAGCAGTTCTTC. The encoded protein is CASSPLTSGGNEQFF.

About this clone itself: This likely comes from a read error, as the CDR3 has no conserved phenylalanine or tryptophan at its end. The CDR3 here is CASSGQQLTRKTYGYTL. The CDR3, as DNA: TGTGCCAGCAGCGGTCAGCAGCTTACCCGAAAGACCTATGGCTACACCCTC. This chain links TRBV7-8 with TRBJ1-2; D ambiguous. This CDR3 region has 17 residues. V was shortened by 5 bases and J by 4 bases, with 23 bases between the two germline ends. CDR1 is SGHVS and CDR2 is FQNEAQ in the germline V gene.

The chain is built from TRBV21-1 and TRBJ2-1. TRBV21-1 corresponds to a pseudogene. There are 17 residues in the CDR3. DNA of the CDR3: TGTGCCAGCAGTATAGGTATGCTACACCATTCCGACAATGAGCAGTTCTTC. Protein: CASSIGMLHHSDNEQFF.

DNA for the CDR3: TGTGCCAGCAGCCCAGGACTAGCGGGCACAGATACGCAGTATTTT. It yields the protein CASSPGLAGTDTQYF. The rearrangement links TRBV6-5 to TRBJ2-3; 10 bases agree with TRBD2. The junction had 4 bases not matched to a gene; V was cut back by 6 bases and J by 1 base. This CDR3 comprises 15 residues. Germline values: CDR1 MNHEY, CDR2 SVGAGI.

This rearrangement joins TRBV28 to TRBJ1-4; D is unresolved. The germline V and J ends were trimmed by 7 bases and 8 bases, with 11 bases remaining between them. This CDR3 contains 12 residues. From germline, CDR1 is MDHEN and CDR2 SYDVKM. The CDR3 reads CASTYGREKLFF. The CDR3, as DNA: TGTGCCAGCACCTATGGTCGGGAAAAACTGTTTTTT.

V gene TRBV5-1 combines with J gene TRBJ2-6; no reliable D call. The V end lost 1 base, the J end lost 3 bases, and 5 bases lay between the germline ends. The CDR3 totals 14 residues. Germline V gene lookup returns CDR1 SGHRS and CDR2 YFSETQ. The CDR3 region has the DNA TGCGCCAGCAGCTTGCTGGTTGGGGCCAACGTCCTGACTTTC. Translated, it gives CASSLLVGANVLTF.

This chain joins TRBV4-1 and TRBJ1-6; TRBD1 agrees at 7 bases. Germline V gene sequence: CDR1 MGHRA, CDR2 YSYEKL. The CDR3 covers 17 residues. V shed 0 bases and J 7 bases; nucleotides not matched to a gene: 9. The CDR3 DNA follows: TGCGCCAGCAGCCAAGATATCCTTGGGACAGCCAATTCACCCCTCCACTTT. The encoded protein is CASSQDILGTANSPLHF.

This chain connects TRBV19 to TRBJ1-5; D gene ambiguous. Germline CDR1 is LNHDA and CDR2 is SQIVND (reference sequence). V was pared by 4 bases and J by 0 bases, with 16 bases between. This CDR3 contains 17 residues. The CDR3 here is CASSTPPGVYSNQPQHF. As DNA, the CDR3 is TGTGCCAGTAGTACCCCCCCCGGGGTCTATAGCAATCAGCCCCAGCATTTT.